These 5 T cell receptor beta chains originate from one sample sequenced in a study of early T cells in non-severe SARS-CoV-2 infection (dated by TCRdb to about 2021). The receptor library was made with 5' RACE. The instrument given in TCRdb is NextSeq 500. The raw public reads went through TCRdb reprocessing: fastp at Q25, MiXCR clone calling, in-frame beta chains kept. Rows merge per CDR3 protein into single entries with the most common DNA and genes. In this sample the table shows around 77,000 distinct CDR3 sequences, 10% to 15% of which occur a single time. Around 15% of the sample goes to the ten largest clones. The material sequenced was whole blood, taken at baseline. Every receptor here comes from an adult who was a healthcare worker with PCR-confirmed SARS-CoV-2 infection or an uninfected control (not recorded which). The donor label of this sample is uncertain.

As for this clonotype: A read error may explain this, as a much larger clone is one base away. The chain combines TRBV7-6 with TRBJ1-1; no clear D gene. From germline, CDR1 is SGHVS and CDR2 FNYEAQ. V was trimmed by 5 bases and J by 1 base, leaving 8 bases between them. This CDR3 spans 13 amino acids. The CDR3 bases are TGTGCCAGCAGCCCCCCGGAGAACACTGAAGCTTTCTTT. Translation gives CASSPPENTEAFF.

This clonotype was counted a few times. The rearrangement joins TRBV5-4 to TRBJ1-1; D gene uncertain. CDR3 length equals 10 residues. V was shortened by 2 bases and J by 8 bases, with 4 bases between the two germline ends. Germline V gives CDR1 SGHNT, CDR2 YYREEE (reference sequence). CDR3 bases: TGTGCCAGCAGCTTCTTAGAAGCTTTCTTT. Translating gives CASSFLEAFF. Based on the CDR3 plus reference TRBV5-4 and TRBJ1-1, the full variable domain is ETGVTQSPTHLIKTRGQQVTLRCSSQSGHNTVSWYQQALGQGPQFIFQYYREEENGRGNFPPRFSGLQFPNYSSELNVNALELDDSALYLCASSFLEAFFGQGTRLTVV.

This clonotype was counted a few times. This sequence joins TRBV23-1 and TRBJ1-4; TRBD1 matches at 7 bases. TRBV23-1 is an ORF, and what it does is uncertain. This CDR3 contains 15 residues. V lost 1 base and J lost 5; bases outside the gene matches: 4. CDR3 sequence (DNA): TGCGCCAGCAGTCAATGGACAGGTGTAAATGAAAAACTGTTTTTT. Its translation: CASSQWTGVNEKLFF.

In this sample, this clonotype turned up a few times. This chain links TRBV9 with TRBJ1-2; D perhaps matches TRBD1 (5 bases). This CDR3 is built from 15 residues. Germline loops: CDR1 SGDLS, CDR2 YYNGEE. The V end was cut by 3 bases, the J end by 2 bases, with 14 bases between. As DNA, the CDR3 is TGTGCCAGCAGCGCGGGGGGATTGCCCAACTATGGCTACACCTTC. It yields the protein CASSAGGLPNYGYTF.

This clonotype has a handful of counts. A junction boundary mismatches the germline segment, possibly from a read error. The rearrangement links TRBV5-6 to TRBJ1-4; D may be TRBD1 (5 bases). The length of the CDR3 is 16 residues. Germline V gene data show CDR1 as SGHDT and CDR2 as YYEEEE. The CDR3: CVSSSAGTTTNEKLFF. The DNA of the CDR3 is TGTGTCAGCAGCAGCGCCGGGACTACAACTAATGAAAAACTGTTTTTT.